Below, 27 T cell receptor beta chains from the same sample are listed, as sequenced in a study of radiotherapy plus CTLA-4 blockade in lung cancer (dated by TCRdb to 2016 to 2019). The receptor library was made with the immunoSEQ multiplex PCR assay. TCRdb retrieved this table from immuneACCESS and kept in-frame rearrangements only. Not all clones are present; in checked studies, unresolved V genes account for under half, and no reason is known for the remainder. This sample is represented by more than 50,000 clones; 65% to 85% of them were singletons. The ten largest clones take up 2.5% to 3% of the sample. The sequencing used peripheral blood, collected from a patient treated with radiotherapy plus ipilimumab. The receptor source for this set is a human donor with non-small cell lung cancer who had a complete response to radiotherapy plus ipilimumab.

The chain joins TRBV10-1 to TRBJ1-6; D remains unclear. CDR1 is WNHNN and CDR2 is SYGVQD in the germline V gene (reference sequence). CDR3 length equals 13 residues. Trimming stripped 5 bases from V and 9 bases from J, with 11 bases between. The CDR3 here is CASSLNRISPLHF. CDR3 in DNA: TGCGCCAGCAGTCTTAACAGAATTTCACCCCTCCACTTT.

In this sample, this clone turned up once. The gene calls are TRBV27 and TRBJ1-2; 8 positions match TRBD1. Losses at the gene ends were 5 bases for V and 7 bases for J; bases not matched to a gene: 9. This CDR3 is built from 14 residues. Germline CDR1 reads MNHEY; CDR2 reads SMNVEV (reference sequence). In DNA form, the CDR3 reads TGTGCCAGCAGTCCAGGGGGCGCGATAGGTGGCTACACCTTC. It encodes CASSPGGAIGGYTF.

By sample fraction, this clone is medium-sized. Here the CDR3 reads CASSVGGRAEEQYF. CDR3 nucleotides: TGTGCCAGCAGCGTTGGCGGGAGGGCCGAAGAGCAGTACTTC. The rearrangement links TRBV7-9 to TRBJ2-7; 9 bases match TRBD2. CDR1 is SEHNR and CDR2 is FQNEAQ in the germline V gene (reference sequence). The CDR3 covers 14 residues. J gave up 7 bases and V 5 bases, and 9 bases lay outside the gene matches.

This clone appeared a few times. The sample carries other DNA sequences with the same CDR3. This rearrangement joins TRBV28 to TRBJ2-7; TRBD2 aligns across 9 bases. Trimming at V came to 3 bases and at J to 5 bases, leaving 11 bases not matched to a gene. Germline V gene sequence: CDR1 MDHEN, CDR2 SYDVKM. The CDR3 has 16 amino acids. CDR3: CASSFIAGAVWDEQYF. The CDR3 DNA is TGTGCCAGCAGTTTTATAGCGGGAGCTGTATGGGACGAGCAGTACTTC.

In this sample, this clone turned up a few times. DNA of the CDR3: TGTGCCAGCTCACCACGGGGGGTCCCAGAGACCCAGTACTTC. Its protein product is CASSPRGVPETQYF. This chain links TRBV18 with TRBJ2-5, with D perhaps matching TRBD2 (6 bases). The V gene lost 1 base and the J gene lost 4 bases, with 10 bases spanning the gap. Germline V lookup: CDR1 KGHSH, CDR2 LQKENI. The CDR3 loop spans 14 amino acids.

The chain has TRBV9 and TRBJ1-4; 7 nucleotides match TRBD1. The V gene's germline CDR1 is SGDLS and CDR2 YYNGEE. J lost 14 bases, V lost 3 bases, and 7 bases had no gene match. CDR3 size: 12 residues. This CDR3 reads CASSADREVLFF. CDR3 nucleotides: TGTGCCAGCAGCGCCGACAGGGAGGTTCTGTTTTTT.

The chain recombines TRBV5-1 with TRBJ2-1, with D possibly TRBD2 on 5 matching bases. This CDR3 contains 16 residues. V lost 2 bases to trimming and J lost 2 bases, with 14 bases between them. Germline CDR1 reads SGHRS; CDR2 reads YFSETQ. CDR3 bases: TGCGCCAGCAGCTTAGAATTCGGGCGGGCCTACAATGAGCAGTTCTTC. Translating gives CASSLEFGRAYNEQFF.

The chain has TRBV5-8 and TRBJ2-1, with D perhaps TRBD1 (6 bases). This CDR3 contains 14 residues. The V end was cut by 9 bases, the J end by 9 bases, with 22 bases between. CDR1 is SGHTS, CDR2 YDEGEE, per germline. The CDR3 loop is CATVTGTSTSEQFF. CDR3 in DNA: TGTGCCACCGTTACAGGGACCTCCACAAGTGAGCAGTTCTTC. Full variable domain (rest looked up from reference TRBV5-8 and TRBJ2-1): EAGVTQSPTHLIKTRGQQATLRCSPISGHTSVYWYQQALGLGLQFLLWYDEGEERNRGNFPPRFSGRQFPNYSSELNVNALELEDSALYLCATVTGTSTSEQFFGPGTRLTVL.

The chain couples TRBV6-1 to TRBJ1-1; D ambiguous. CDR3 length: 11 amino acids. The germline V and J ends were trimmed by 5 bases and 5 bases, with 6 bases remaining between them. Per germline, CDR1 MNHNS and CDR2 SASEGT. CDR3 residues: CASSYGTEAFF. CDR3 bases: TGTGCCAGCAGTTACGGGACTGAAGCTTTCTTT.

The chain links TRBV2 to TRBJ1-1; D ambiguous. V was cut by 3 bases and J by 1 base, with 3 bases left in between. This CDR3 is 12 amino acids long. Germline V gives CDR1 SNHLY, CDR2 FYNNEI. The CDR3 reads CASSDQNTEAFF. CDR3 DNA: TGTGCCAGCAGTGACCAGAACACTGAAGCTTTCTTT. Full variable domain (rest looked up from reference TRBV2 and TRBJ1-1): EPEVTQTPSHQVTQMGQEVILRCVPISNHLYFYWYRQILGQKVEFLVSFYNNEISEKSEIFDDQFSVERPDGSNFTLKIRSTKLEDSAMYFCASSDQNTEAFFGQGTRLTVV.

The chain is built from TRBV6-5 and TRBJ2-1; maybe TRBD2 (6 bases). The germline gives CDR1 MNHEY, CDR2 SVGAGI. This CDR3 spans 16 amino acids. The V gene lost 4 bases and the J gene lost 0 bases, with 13 bases spanning the gap. CDR3 region: CASSSPGTRSYNEQFF. The CDR3 bases are TGTGCCAGCAGTTCTCCCGGGACTCGCTCCTACAATGAGCAGTTCTTC.

This clone appeared once. One end of the junction is discordant with germline, which a read error may explain. The same CDR3 can be traced to other DNA sequences in this sample. J is TRBJ2-2 and V is TRBV6-5, with D tentatively TRBD2 (6 bases). CDR3 size: 15 residues. Germline CDR1 reads MNHEY; CDR2 reads SVGAGI. This chain's CDR3 is CASKQLATNTGELFF. The DNA for the CDR3 is TGTGCCAGCAAACAACTAGCTACGAACACCGGGGAGCTGTTTTTC.

This clone turned up a few times. The genes are TRBV28 and TRBJ2-5, with D perhaps matching TRBD2 (6 bases). The CDR3 runs to 15 residues. V was trimmed by 6 bases and J by 5 bases, leaving 19 bases between them. Germline CDR1 reads MDHEN; CDR2 reads SYDVKM. This CDR3 is CASRRRGGGMETQYF. The DNA of the CDR3 is TGTGCCAGCAGGCGAAGGGGTGGCGGGATGGAGACCCAGTACTTC.

The chain uses TRBV7-9 and TRBJ2-2; 8 positions match TRBD1. The CDR3 is 16 amino acids. Germline CDR1 reads SEHNR; CDR2 reads FQNEAQ (reference sequence). The trim removed 5 bases at V and 5 bases at J, leaving 10 bases unmatched. The chain's CDR3 is CASSPEAQGATGELFF. The CDR3 coding sequence is TGTGCCAGCAGCCCAGAGGCCCAGGGGGCTACCGGGGAGCTGTTTTTT.

The rearrangement uses TRBV19 and TRBJ1-1; 7 nucleotides align to TRBD1. The V segment lost 10 bases and the J segment 4 bases; nucleotides outside the gene matches: 12. Germline CDR1 and CDR2: LNHDA and SQIVND (reference sequence). The CDR3 consists of 14 residues. CDR3 residues: CATKTGERGTEAFF. CDR3 sequence (DNA): TGTGCCACCAAAACAGGGGAAAGAGGCACTGAAGCTTTCTTT.

CDR3 DNA sequence: TGCGCCAGCAGCTTGGGGACAGGGACCCCCGGGGCCAACGTCCTGACTTTC. Its translation: CASSLGTGTPGANVLTF. The chain is built from TRBV5-1 and TRBJ2-6; 8 nucleotides align to TRBD1. This CDR3 is built from 17 residues. V shed 0 bases, J shed 4 bases, and the junction held 6 bases outside the gene matches. Germline CDR1 SGHRS, CDR2 YFSETQ.

CDR3 nucleotides: TGTGCCAGCAGTGTACTCAGGCCGACGGGGGTAAAACAGTTCTTC. It codes for CASSVLRPTGVKQFF. The chain employs TRBV6-1 and TRBJ2-1; maybe TRBD2 (6 bases). Germline V gives CDR1 MNHNS, CDR2 SASEGT. This CDR3 region has 15 residues. Trimming pared 4 bases from V and 13 bases from J, leaving 23 bases between.

CDR3 sequence reads: CAISESGGDSNQPQHF. CDR3 nucleotides: TGTGCCATCAGTGAGTCAGGGGGGGATAGCAATCAGCCCCAGCATTTT. The chain couples TRBV10-3 to TRBJ1-5, with a tentative D call TRBD1 (6 bases). This CDR3 comprises 16 residues. The V end lost 0 bases, the J end lost 0 bases, and 9 bases lay between the germline ends. Germline V gives CDR1 ENHRY, CDR2 SYGVKD.

This clone was counted only a few times. The chain recombines TRBV28 with TRBJ2-1, with D perhaps matching TRBD2 (5 bases). Germline V gene data show CDR1 as MDHEN and CDR2 as SYDVKM. CDR3 size: 13 residues. Trimming stripped 5 bases from V and 2 bases from J, with 7 bases between. The CDR3 DNA reads as TGTGCCAGCAGTCTCGGGACCTACAATGAGCAGTTCTTC. Protein sequence: CASSLGTYNEQFF.

This clone was picked up one time. The chain links TRBV5-1 to TRBJ2-5; perhaps TRBD1 as D (5 bases). V gave up 4 bases and J gave up 2 bases, with 18 bases separating them. Germline V gene sequence: CDR1 SGHRS, CDR2 YFSETQ. The CDR3 loop spans 16 amino acids. The CDR3 coding sequence is TGCGCCAGCAGCCCGAACGGATGGGGCGCACAAGAGACCCAGTACTTC. Its protein product is CASSPNGWGAQETQYF.

The rearrangement links TRBV2 to TRBJ2-7; 9 bases line up with TRBD1. V lost 6 bases and J lost 6; bases outside the gene matches: 6. The germline CDR1 and CDR2 sequences are SNHLY and FYNNEI. The CDR3 is made up of 13 amino acids. CDR3 in amino acids: CASRGTGQPEQYF. CDR3 nucleotide sequence: TGTGCCAGCAGGGGGACAGGGCAACCCGAGCAGTACTTC.

The V gene is TRBV2, the J gene TRBJ2-7; 8 bases line up with TRBD2. The CDR3 is made up of 14 amino acids. The trim removed 4 bases at V and 3 bases at J, leaving 5 bases unmatched. CDR1 SNHLY and CDR2 FYNNEI come from the germline V gene. The CDR3 region is CASSVIAGLYEQYF. Written as DNA, the CDR3 is TGTGCCAGCAGTGTAATAGCGGGACTCTACGAGCAGTACTTC.

The V gene is TRBV10-3, the J gene TRBJ2-4; TRBD2 matches at 8 bases. V was clipped by 3 bases and J by 7 bases; unmatched bases: 11. Per the germline V gene, CDR1 is ENHRY and CDR2 is SYGVKD. This CDR3 region has 16 residues. CDR3 DNA sequence: TGTGCCATCAGTGATCCTGTAACGGGGGGGCTTAACATTCAGTACTTC. Translation: CAISDPVTGGLNIQYF.

This chain uses TRBV6-6 with TRBJ1-3, with 7 bases lining up with TRBD1. With V trimmed by 7 bases and J by 0 bases, 6 bases remained unmatched. The CDR3 length is 15 residues. The germline V gene encodes CDR1 MNHNY and CDR2 SVGAGI (reference sequence). In DNA, the CDR3 is TGTGCCAGCACCGACAGGGCAAACTCTGGAAACACCATATATTTT. As protein: CASTDRANSGNTIYF.

This rearrangement joins TRBV7-9 to TRBJ2-3, with 8 bases aligning to TRBD2. The CDR3 is 18 amino acids. Looked up from germline, CDR1 is SEHNR and CDR2 is FQNEAQ (reference sequence). The V gene end was trimmed by 2 bases and the J gene end by 0 bases; junction bases not matched to a gene: 10. This chain's CDR3 is CASSLSFQSSGSTDTQYF. DNA for the CDR3: TGTGCCAGCAGCTTATCCTTCCAGTCTAGCGGGAGCACAGATACGCAGTATTTT.

The rearrangement uses TRBV11-2 and TRBJ1-5; D ambiguous. The CDR3 totals 15 residues. V shed 2 bases and J shed 0 bases, with 8 bases lying between them. Germline loops: CDR1 SGHAT, CDR2 FQNNGV. CDR3 sequence (DNA): TGTGCCAGCAGCTTAAATGGCCCTAGCAATCAGCCCCAGCATTTT. It translates to CASSLNGPSNQPQHF.

This clone came up a few times. The chain has TRBV19 and TRBJ2-6, with 12 bases identical to TRBD1. Trimming took 5 bases from V and 2 from J; bases not matched to a gene: 4. The CDR3 length is 17 residues. Germline V gene sequence: CDR1 LNHDA, CDR2 SQIVND (reference sequence). The CDR3 DNA reads as TGTGCCAGTAGTCCCGGGGACAGGGGGCCTGGGGCCAACGTCCTGACTTTC. Amino acids: CASSPGDRGPGANVLTF.